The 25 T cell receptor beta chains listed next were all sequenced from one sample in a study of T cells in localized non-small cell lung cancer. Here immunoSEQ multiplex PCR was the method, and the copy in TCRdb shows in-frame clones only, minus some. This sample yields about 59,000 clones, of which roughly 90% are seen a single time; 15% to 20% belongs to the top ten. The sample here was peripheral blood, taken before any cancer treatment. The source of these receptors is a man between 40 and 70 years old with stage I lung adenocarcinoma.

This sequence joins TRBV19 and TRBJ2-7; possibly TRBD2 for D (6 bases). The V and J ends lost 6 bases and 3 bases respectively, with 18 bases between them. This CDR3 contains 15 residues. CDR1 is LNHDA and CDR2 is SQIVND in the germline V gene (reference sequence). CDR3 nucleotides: TGTGCCAGTAGACTGTCCCACCGGGAGTACTACGAGCAGTACTTC. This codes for CASRLSHREYYEQYF.

In DNA, the CDR3 is TGTGCCAGCAGCTTACCGGGACAGAACACCGGGGAGCTGTTTTTT. Encoded protein: CASSLPGQNTGELFF. The V and J genes are TRBV5-4 and TRBJ2-2, with a possible D match to TRBD1 (6 bases). V was cut by 2 bases and J by 1 base, with 9 bases left in between. In germline, CDR1 is SGHNT, CDR2 YYREEE (reference sequence). The CDR3 runs to 15 residues.

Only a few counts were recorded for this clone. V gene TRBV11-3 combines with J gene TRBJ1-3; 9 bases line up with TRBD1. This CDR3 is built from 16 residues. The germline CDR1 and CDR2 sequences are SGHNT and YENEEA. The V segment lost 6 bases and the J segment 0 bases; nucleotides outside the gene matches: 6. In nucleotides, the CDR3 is TGTGCCAGCAGGCGGGACAGGGAGCCCTCTGGAAACACCATATATTTT. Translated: CASRRDREPSGNTIYF.

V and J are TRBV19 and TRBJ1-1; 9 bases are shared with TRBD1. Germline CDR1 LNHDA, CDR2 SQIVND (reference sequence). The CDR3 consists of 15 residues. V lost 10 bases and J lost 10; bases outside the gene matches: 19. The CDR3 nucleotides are TGTGCCACCAACCCCGGGACAGGGTTGGGTGCGGGAGCTTTCTTT. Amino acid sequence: CATNPGTGLGAGAFF. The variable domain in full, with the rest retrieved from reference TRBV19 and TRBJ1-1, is DGGITQSPKYLFRKEGQNVTLSCEQNLNHDAMYWYRQDPGQGLRLIYYSQIVNDFQKGDIAEGYSVSREKKESFPLTVTSAQKNPTAFYLCATNPGTGLGAGAFFGQGTRLTVV.

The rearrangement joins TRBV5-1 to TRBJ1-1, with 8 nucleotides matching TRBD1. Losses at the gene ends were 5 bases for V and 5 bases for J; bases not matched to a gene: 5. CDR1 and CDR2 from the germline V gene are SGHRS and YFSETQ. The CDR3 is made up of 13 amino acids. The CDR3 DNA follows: TGCGCCAGCAGGCAGGGGGCAGGGACTGAAGCTTTCTTT. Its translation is CASRQGAGTEAFF.

The CDR3 DNA is TGTGCCAGCAGTTTTACCGGGGCCAACGTCCTGACTTTC. Protein: CASSFTGANVLTF. The chain has TRBV27 and TRBJ2-6; D is ambiguous. Per the germline V gene, CDR1 is MNHEY and CDR2 is SMNVEV (reference sequence). The CDR3 has 13 amino acids. Between the trimmed V and J ends, which lost 3 bases and 4 bases, there was a span of 4 bases.

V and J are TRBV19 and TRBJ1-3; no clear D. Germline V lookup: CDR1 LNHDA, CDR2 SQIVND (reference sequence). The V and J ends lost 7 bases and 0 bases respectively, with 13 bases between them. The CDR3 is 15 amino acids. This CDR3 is CASTADGISGNTIYF. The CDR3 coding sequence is TGTGCCAGTACCGCGGACGGAATCTCTGGAAACACCATATATTTT.

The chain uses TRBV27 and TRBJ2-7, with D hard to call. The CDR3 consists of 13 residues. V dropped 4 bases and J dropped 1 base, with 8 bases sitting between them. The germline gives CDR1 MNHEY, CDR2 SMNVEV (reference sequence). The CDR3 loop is CASSYRASYEQYF. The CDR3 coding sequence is TGTGCCAGCAGTTACCGGGCGTCCTACGAGCAGTACTTC.

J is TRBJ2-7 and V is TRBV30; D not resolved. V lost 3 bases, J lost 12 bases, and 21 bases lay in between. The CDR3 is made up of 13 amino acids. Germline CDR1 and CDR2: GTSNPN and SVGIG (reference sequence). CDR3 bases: TGTGCCTGGAGGAGACGAAGACAAGGAGAATGGTACTTC. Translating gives CAWRRRRQGEWYF.

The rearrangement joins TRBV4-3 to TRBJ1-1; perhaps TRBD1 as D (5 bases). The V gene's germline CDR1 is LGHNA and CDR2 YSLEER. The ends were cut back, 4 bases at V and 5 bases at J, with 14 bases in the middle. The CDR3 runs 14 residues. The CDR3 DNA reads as TGCGCCAGCAGCCCGCAGCCGGGGGAGACTGAAGCTTTCTTT. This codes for CASSPQPGETEAFF.

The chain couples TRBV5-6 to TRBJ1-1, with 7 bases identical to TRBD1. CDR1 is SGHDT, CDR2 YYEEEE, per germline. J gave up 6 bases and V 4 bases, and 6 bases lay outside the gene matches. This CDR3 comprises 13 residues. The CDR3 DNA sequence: TGTGCCAGCAGCACGACAGGGAGGGCTGAAGCTTTCTTT. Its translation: CASSTTGRAEAFF.

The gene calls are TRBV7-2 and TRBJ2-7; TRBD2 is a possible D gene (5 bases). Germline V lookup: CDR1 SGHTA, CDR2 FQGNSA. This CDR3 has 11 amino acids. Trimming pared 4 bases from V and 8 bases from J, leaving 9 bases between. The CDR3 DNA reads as TGTGCCAGCAGCTCGTCGGGGAAGCAGTACTTC. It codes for CASSSSGKQYF.

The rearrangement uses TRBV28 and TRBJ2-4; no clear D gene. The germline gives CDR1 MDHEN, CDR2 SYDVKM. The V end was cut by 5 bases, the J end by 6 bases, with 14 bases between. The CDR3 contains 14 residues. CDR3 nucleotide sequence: TGTGCCAGCAGTGACCCTCCGAATGGAAACATTCAGTACTTC. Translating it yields CASSDPPNGNIQYF.

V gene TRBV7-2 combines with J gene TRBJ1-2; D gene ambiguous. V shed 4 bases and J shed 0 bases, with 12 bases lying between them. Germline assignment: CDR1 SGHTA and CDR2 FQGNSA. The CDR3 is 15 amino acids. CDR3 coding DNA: TGTGCCAGCAGCTCGTTACGGACTACTAACTATGGCTACACCTTC. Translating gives CASSSLRTTNYGYTF.

The CDR3 DNA reads TGTGCCAGCAGCCCACAGGGAGGCGAGGGCACTGAAGCTTTCTTT. This gives the protein CASSPQGGEGTEAFF. V and J are TRBV11-2 and TRBJ1-1, with a weak D call TRBD1 (6 bases). The germline V and J ends were trimmed by 5 bases and 4 bases, with 17 bases remaining between them. The CDR3 extends over 15 amino acids. From germline, CDR1 is SGHAT and CDR2 FQNNGV.

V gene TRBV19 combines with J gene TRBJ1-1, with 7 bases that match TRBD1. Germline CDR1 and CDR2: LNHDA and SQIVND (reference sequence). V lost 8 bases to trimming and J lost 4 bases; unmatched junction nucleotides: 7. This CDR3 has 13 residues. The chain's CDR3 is CASFRRGVTEAFF. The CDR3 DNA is TGTGCCAGTTTCCGCAGGGGGGTCACTGAAGCTTTCTTT.

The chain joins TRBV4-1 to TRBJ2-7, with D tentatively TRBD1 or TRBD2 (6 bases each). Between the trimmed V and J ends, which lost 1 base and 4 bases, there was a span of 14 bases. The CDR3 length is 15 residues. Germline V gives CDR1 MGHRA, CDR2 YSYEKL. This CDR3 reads CASSQVGVGGYEQYF. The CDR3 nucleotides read TGCGCCAGCAGCCAAGTAGGGGTAGGGGGGTACGAGCAGTACTTC.

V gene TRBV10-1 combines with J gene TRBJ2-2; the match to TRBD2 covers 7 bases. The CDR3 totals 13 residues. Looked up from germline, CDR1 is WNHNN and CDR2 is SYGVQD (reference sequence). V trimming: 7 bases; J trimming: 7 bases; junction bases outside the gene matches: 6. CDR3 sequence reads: CASTSGTDGELFF. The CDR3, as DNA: TGCGCCAGCACGAGCGGGACGGACGGGGAGCTGTTTTTT.

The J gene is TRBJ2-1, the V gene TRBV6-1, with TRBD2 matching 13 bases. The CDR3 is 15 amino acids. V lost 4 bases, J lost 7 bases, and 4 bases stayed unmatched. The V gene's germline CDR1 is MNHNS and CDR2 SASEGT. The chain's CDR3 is CASSATSGRGNEQFF. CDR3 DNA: TGTGCCAGCAGTGCTACTAGCGGGAGGGGTAATGAGCAGTTCTTC.

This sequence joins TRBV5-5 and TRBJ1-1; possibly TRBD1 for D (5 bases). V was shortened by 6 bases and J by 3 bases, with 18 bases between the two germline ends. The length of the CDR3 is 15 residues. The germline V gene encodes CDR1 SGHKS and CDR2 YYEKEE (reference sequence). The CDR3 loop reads CASTHTGRGDTEAFF. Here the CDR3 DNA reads TGTGCCAGCACCCATACTGGCAGAGGGGACACTGAAGCTTTCTTT.

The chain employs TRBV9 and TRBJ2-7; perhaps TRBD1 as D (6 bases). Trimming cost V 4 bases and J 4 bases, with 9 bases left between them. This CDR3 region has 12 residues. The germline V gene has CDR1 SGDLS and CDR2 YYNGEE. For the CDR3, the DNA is TGTGCCAGCAGCTCGACAGGATACGAGCAGTACTTC. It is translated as CASSSTGYEQYF. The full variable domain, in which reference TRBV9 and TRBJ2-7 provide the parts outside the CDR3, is DSGVTQTPKHLITATGQRVTLRCSPRSGDLSVYWYQQSLDQGLQFLIQYYNGEERAKGNILERFSAQQFPDLHSELNLSSLELGDSALYFCASSSTGYEQYFGPGTRLTVT.

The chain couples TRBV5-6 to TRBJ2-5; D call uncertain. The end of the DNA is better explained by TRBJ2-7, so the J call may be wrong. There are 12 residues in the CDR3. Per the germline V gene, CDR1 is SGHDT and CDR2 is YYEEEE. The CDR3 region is CASSLVPYEQYF. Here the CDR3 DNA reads TGTGCCAGCAGCTTGGTTCCATACGAGCAGTACTTC.

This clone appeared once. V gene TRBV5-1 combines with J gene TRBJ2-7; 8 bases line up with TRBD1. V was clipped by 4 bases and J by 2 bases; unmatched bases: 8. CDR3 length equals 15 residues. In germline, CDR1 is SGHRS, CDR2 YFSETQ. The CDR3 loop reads CASSEGTGVPYEQYF. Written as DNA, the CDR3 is TGCGCCAGCAGCGAGGGGACAGGCGTACCCTACGAGCAGTACTTC.

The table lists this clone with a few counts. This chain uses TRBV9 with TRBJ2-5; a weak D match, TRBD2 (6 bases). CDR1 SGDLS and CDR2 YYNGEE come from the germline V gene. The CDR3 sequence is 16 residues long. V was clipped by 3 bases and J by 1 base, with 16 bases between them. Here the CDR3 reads CASSASGGRGQETQYF. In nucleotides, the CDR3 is TGTGCCAGCAGCGCGTCCGGGGGAAGGGGCCAAGAGACCCAGTACTTC.

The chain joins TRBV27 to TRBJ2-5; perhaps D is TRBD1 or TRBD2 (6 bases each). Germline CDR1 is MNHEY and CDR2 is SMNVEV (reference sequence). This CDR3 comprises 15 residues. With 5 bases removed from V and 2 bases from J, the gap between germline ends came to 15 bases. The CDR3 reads CASSGWGAEQETQYF. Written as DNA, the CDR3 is TGTGCCAGCAGTGGCTGGGGGGCCGAACAAGAGACCCAGTACTTC.